The 4 T cell receptor beta chains given below trace back to one sample, sequenced in a study of blood T cell repertoires in COVID-19. Measured with immunoSEQ multiplex PCR; TCRdb has only the in-frame clones, and not every one. This table holds about 140,000 clones, approximately 88% found once. Sequences were obtained from peripheral blood. These receptors originate from a human donor in a cohort sampled during active COVID-19.

DNA for the CDR3: TGCAGTGCCTTTGACAAGGGGATAACTTTCTTT. Protein product: CSAFDKGITFF. The J gene is TRBJ1-1, the V gene TRBV20-1; possible D gene TRBD1, 5 bases. This CDR3 has 11 residues. CDR1 DFQATT and CDR2 SNEGSKA come from the germline V gene (reference sequence). Trimming cost V 6 bases and J 12 bases, with 17 bases left between them.

This clone was observed once. The V and J genes are TRBV13 and TRBJ1-5, with D possibly being TRBD1 (6 bases). The CDR3 is 15 amino acids. V lost 0 bases to trimming and J lost 2 bases, with 8 bases between them. Germline V gene data show CDR1 as PRHDT and CDR2 as FYEKMQ (reference sequence). In DNA, the CDR3 is TGTGCCAGCAGCTTAGGGAGGACAGGCAATCAGCCCCAGCATTTT. This translates into CASSLGRTGNQPQHF.

This rearrangement joins TRBV5-1 to TRBJ2-7; D may be TRBD2 (6 bases). Germline V CDR1 and CDR2: SGHRS, YFSETQ. Trimming removed 1 base at V and 3 bases at J, with 14 bases between. CDR3 length: 15 residues. CDR3 residues: CASSLTGSGIYEQYF. The CDR3, as DNA: TGCGCCAGCAGCTTGACCGGGAGCGGAATCTACGAGCAGTACTTC.

This clone was seen once. The chain carries TRBV7-9 and TRBJ2-7, with D possibly TRBD2 on 7 matching bases. Germline assignment: CDR1 SEHNR and CDR2 FQNEAQ (reference sequence). V was cut by 8 bases and J by 2 bases, with 10 bases left in between. The CDR3 totals 12 residues. Here the CDR3 DNA reads TGTGCCAGCGGGGGGGACACCTACGAGCAGTACGTC. Residues: CASGGDTYEQYV.